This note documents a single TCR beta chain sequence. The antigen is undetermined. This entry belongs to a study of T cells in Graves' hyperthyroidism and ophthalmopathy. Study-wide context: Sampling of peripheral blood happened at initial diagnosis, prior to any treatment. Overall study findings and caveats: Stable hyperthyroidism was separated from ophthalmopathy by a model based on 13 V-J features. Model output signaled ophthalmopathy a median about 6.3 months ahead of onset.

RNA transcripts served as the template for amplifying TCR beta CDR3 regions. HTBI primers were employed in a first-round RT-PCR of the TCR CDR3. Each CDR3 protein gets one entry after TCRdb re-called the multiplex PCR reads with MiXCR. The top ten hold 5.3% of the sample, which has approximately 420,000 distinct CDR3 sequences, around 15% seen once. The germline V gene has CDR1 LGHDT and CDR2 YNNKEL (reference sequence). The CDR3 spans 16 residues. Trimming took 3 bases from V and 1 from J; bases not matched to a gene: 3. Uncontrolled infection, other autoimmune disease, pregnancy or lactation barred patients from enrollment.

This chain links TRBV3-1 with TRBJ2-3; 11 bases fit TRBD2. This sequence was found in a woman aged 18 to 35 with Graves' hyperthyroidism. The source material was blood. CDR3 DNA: TGTGCCAGCAGCCACCCGGGACTAGCGGGCACAGATACGCAGTATTTT. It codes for CASSHPGLAGTDTQYF.